These 7 T cell receptor beta chains were all obtained from the same sample, sequenced in a study of blood T cell repertoires in COVID-19. The table came from immunoSEQ multiplex PCR; TCRdb's copy has only in-frame clones and leaves some out. The data contain more than 110,000 clones, about 89% of them seen just once; the ten biggest clones take up 2.5% to 3%. The sample consisted of peripheral blood. The origin of the receptors is a man in his sixties with active or convalescent COVID-19.

The chain recombines TRBV27 with TRBJ1-2, with TRBD1 as a possible D gene (5 bases). Per the germline V gene, CDR1 is MNHEY and CDR2 is SMNVEV (reference sequence). The CDR3 is 12 residues long. V lost 6 bases and J 6 bases, leaving 11 bases between the germline ends. Here the CDR3 DNA reads TGTGCCAGCAGGTCTGGCAGGGATGGCTACACCTTC. Protein sequence: CASRSGRDGYTF.

V is TRBV4-2 and J is TRBJ1-1; D might be TRBD1 (6 bases). This CDR3 region has 23 residues. V shed 4 bases and J shed 5 bases, with 41 bases lying between them. CDR1 and CDR2 from the germline V gene are LGHNA and YNFKEQ. As DNA, the CDR3 is TGTGCCAGCAGCCTGCTGGGGGCAGGCCAACGGCTAGGGGGACGCAGGGTCGAAACTGAAGCTTTCTTT. Residues: CASSLLGAGQRLGGRRVETEAFF.

The chain combines TRBV5-5 with TRBJ1-2, with 7 bases fitting TRBD1. This CDR3 contains 14 residues. The V gene's germline CDR1 is SGHKS and CDR2 YYEKEE (reference sequence). V gave up 3 bases and J gave up 4 bases; unmatched junction bases: 6. For the CDR3, the DNA is TGTGCCAGCAGCTCAGGGGGGAGGTCCTATGGCTACACCTTC. It translates to CASSSGGRSYGYTF.

V gene TRBV18 combines with J gene TRBJ1-2, with TRBD1 identical over 7 bases. V lost 4 bases to trimming and J lost 4 bases; unmatched junction nucleotides: 9. The germline V gene has CDR1 KGHSH and CDR2 LQKENI. The CDR3 spans 15 residues. This chain's CDR3 is CASSLGQVPIYGYTF. Here the CDR3 DNA reads TGTGCCAGCTCACTTGGACAGGTGCCTATCTATGGCTACACCTTC. Full variable domain (remainder filled in from reference TRBV18 and TRBJ1-2): NAGVMQNPRHLVRRRGQEARLRCSPMKGHSHVYWYRQLPEEGLKFMVYLQKENIIDESGMPKERFSAEFPKEGPSILRIQQVVRGDSAAYFCASSLGQVPIYGYTFGSGTRLTVV.

The chain uses TRBV4-3 and TRBJ2-3; 10 bases are shared with TRBD2. V shed 4 bases, J shed 2 bases, and the junction held 15 bases outside the gene matches. The CDR3 sequence is 19 residues long. In germline, CDR1 is LGHNA, CDR2 YSLEER. The CDR3 is CASSPTLSILAGTTDTQYF. In nucleotides, the CDR3 is TGCGCCAGCAGCCCGACCCTATCAATACTAGCGGGGACCACAGATACGCAGTATTTT.

This clone was detected ten times or more. The chain carries TRBV2 and TRBJ1-2; the D gene is possibly TRBD1 (5 bases). Germline lookup yields CDR1 SNHLY and CDR2 FYNNEI. The CDR3 totals 15 residues. Trimming stripped 0 bases from V and 4 bases from J, with 12 bases between. The CDR3 DNA reads as TGTGCCAGCAGTGAAGCGGGTAGGGGCGCCTATGGCTACACCTTC. It is translated as CASSEAGRGAYGYTF.

The chain uses TRBV9 and TRBJ2-7; TRBD2 agrees at 10 bases. J lost 3 bases, V lost 4 bases, and 7 bases had no gene match. This CDR3 comprises 15 residues. Germline V gene lookup returns CDR1 SGDLS and CDR2 YYNGEE. CDR3: CASSLTGTSVYEQYF. The DNA of the CDR3 is TGTGCCAGCAGCTTAACCGGGACTAGCGTCTACGAGCAGTACTTC.